This entry lists 23 T cell receptor beta chains sequenced from one sample in a study of CD8+CD57+ T cells in acquired aplastic anemia. Researchers used genomic DNA as the template to profile TCR beta VDJ and CDR3. A single record per CDR3 protein comes from TCRdb applying MiXCR to the reads. The table records around 130,000 distinct CDR3 sequences, 48% of them present only once. Input material: sorted CD4+, CD8+, or CD8+CD57+ T cells (not recorded which) from PBMCs. All receptors come from a human donor in good health, serving as a control.

This clonotype was seen a single time. The CDR3 region has the DNA TGTGCCAGCAGTGAAAGTGGGGAGGGGGACACTGAAGCTTTCTTT. This gives the protein CASSESGEGDTEAFF. The chain is built from TRBV25-1 and TRBJ1-1; a possible D gene is TRBD1 (6 bases). The ends were cut back, 2 bases at V and 3 bases at J, with 13 bases in the middle. From germline, CDR1 is MGHDK and CDR2 SYGVNS. This CDR3 contains 15 residues.

The count of this clonotype is one. Here the CDR3 DNA reads TGTGCCAGCAGCTCAGAGGCAGGGAGATATAGCAATCAGCCCCAGCATTTT. It codes for CASSSEAGRYSNQPQHF. The rearrangement joins TRBV11-2 to TRBJ1-5; a weak D match, TRBD1 (5 bases). Trimming took 4 bases from V and 0 from J, leaving 16 bases between them. The germline gives CDR1 SGHAT, CDR2 FQNNGV. The CDR3 covers 17 residues.

This clonotype came up many times. The chain joins TRBV11-3 to TRBJ2-3; 11 nucleotides align to TRBD2. The CDR3 runs to 15 residues. Germline V gene sequence: CDR1 SGHNT, CDR2 YENEEA. The V and J ends lost 4 bases and 1 base, in that order; junction bases with no gene match: 1. CDR3 protein: CASSSGLAGTDTQYF. CDR3 nucleotides: TGTGCCAGCAGCTCGGGACTAGCGGGCACAGATACGCAGTATTTT. Together with reference TRBV11-3 and TRBJ2-3, the CDR3 gives the full variable domain: EAGVVQSPRYKIIEKKQPVAFWCNPISGHNTLYWYLQNLGQGPELLIRYENEEAVDDSQLPKDRFSAERLKGVDSTLKIQPAELGDSAVYLCASSSGLAGTDTQYFGPGTRLTVL.

The rearrangement links TRBV7-9 to TRBJ2-5; TRBD2 aligns across 10 bases. J was trimmed by 4 bases and V by 7 bases; bases with no gene match: 3. Germline V CDR1 and CDR2: SEHNR, FQNEAQ (reference sequence). The CDR3 sequence is 13 residues long. The CDR3 loop reads CASIGTSVETQYF. The CDR3 region has the DNA TGTGCCAGCATAGGGACTAGCGTAGAGACCCAGTACTTC.

The chain uses TRBV29-1 and TRBJ2-2, with 7 positions matching TRBD1. J was trimmed by 4 bases and V by 7 bases; bases with no gene match: 3. The CDR3 is 12 amino acids. Germline CDR1 reads SQVTM; CDR2 reads ANQGSEA. CDR3 sequence: CSANRGTGELFF. CDR3 in DNA: TGCAGCGCAAACAGGGGCACCGGGGAGCTGTTTTTT.

The rearrangement links TRBV7-4 to TRBJ2-2, with D unclear. CDR1 and CDR2 from the germline V gene are SGHVT and SQSDAQ. The CDR3 consists of 13 residues. V was trimmed by 5 bases and J by 8 bases, leaving 12 bases between them. CDR3 sequence reads: CASSEARVGELFF. The DNA of the CDR3 is TGTGCCAGCAGCGAAGCACGGGTTGGGGAGCTGTTTTTT.

With regard to this clonotype: One end of the junction is discordant with germline, which a read error may explain. The V and J genes are TRBV6-4 and TRBJ2-7; the D gene could be TRBD1 or TRBD2 (5 bases each). In germline, CDR1 is MRHNA, CDR2 SNTAGT. The CDR3 sequence is 13 residues long. The CDR3 region has the DNA TGTGCCAGCAGTTACTCTGGGGCGGGCGAGCAGTACTTC. This codes for CASSYSGAGEQYF.

This clonotype came up many times. This chain uses TRBV5-1 with TRBJ1-2; 7 nucleotides align to TRBD1. Germline CDR1 and CDR2: SGHRS and YFSETQ. Trimming at V came to 0 bases and at J to 2 bases, leaving 10 bases not matched to a gene. The CDR3 length is 17 residues. CDR3 DNA: TGCGCCAGCAGCTTGGTAGGTTTGGGGACAGTAAACTATGGCTACACCTTC. Amino acids: CASSLVGLGTVNYGYTF.

V and J are TRBV10-3 and TRBJ1-5; 8 bases match TRBD1. The CDR3 has 15 residues. Germline trimming cut 2 bases from V and 4 bases from J; bases unmatched to any gene: 4. CDR1 is ENHRY and CDR2 is SYGVKD in the germline V gene. The CDR3 coding sequence is TGTGCCATCAGTGAGGGACAGGGACGAAATCAGCCCCAGCATTTT. Its translation: CAISEGQGRNQPQHF.

In this sample, this clonotype turned up many times. This rearrangement joins TRBV12-3 or TRBV12-4 to TRBJ2-1, with no clear D. The CDR3 extends over 16 amino acids. V was pared by 5 bases and J by 4 bases, with 18 bases between. The CDR3 here is CASSIRPPSPYNEQFF. For the CDR3, the DNA is TGTGCCAGCAGTATTCGACCCCCTTCCCCTTACAATGAGCAGTTCTTC.

The V and J genes are TRBV7-2 and TRBJ1-6; D unresolved. V lost 1 base to trimming and J lost 10 bases, with 8 bases between them. The length of the CDR3 is 13 residues. Per germline, CDR1 SGHTA and CDR2 FQGNSA. The CDR3 region has the DNA TGTGCCAGCAGCTTAGACAGCCCATCACCCCTCCACTTT. This codes for CASSLDSPSPLHF.

The rearrangement joins TRBV7-8 to TRBJ2-3; TRBD2 aligns across 11 bases. The J segment lost 4 bases and the V segment lost 5 bases, leaving 8 bases of the junction unmatched. The CDR3 spans 16 residues. CDR1 SGHVS and CDR2 FQNEAQ come from the germline V gene. CDR3 protein: CASSRTSGSGPDTQYF. The CDR3 nucleotides are TGTGCCAGCAGCCGTACTAGCGGGAGTGGCCCAGATACGCAGTATTTT.

This clonotype was recorded once. This chain connects TRBV20-1 to TRBJ2-3, with TRBD2 matching over 10 bases. The germline CDR1 and CDR2 sequences are DFQATT and SNEGSKA (reference sequence). J was trimmed by 6 bases and V by 6 bases; bases with no gene match: 6. The CDR3 spans 13 residues. The CDR3, as DNA: TGCAGTGCCGGACTAGCGGCCCCGGATACGCAGTATTTT. It yields the protein CSAGLAAPDTQYF.

This chain uses TRBV19 with TRBJ1-3; D gene uncertain. This CDR3 has 14 amino acids. Germline CDR1 and CDR2: LNHDA and SQIVND (reference sequence). V was shortened by 4 bases and J by 7 bases, with 14 bases between the two germline ends. CDR3 sequence reads: CASSTYSQMNTIYF. In DNA, the CDR3 is TGTGCCAGTAGTACTTATTCTCAAATGAACACCATATATTTT.

This clonotype occurred once. CDR3 sequence (DNA): TGCAGTGCTACAGATACTGGAAACACCATATATTTT. Protein sequence: CSATDTGNTIYF. The V call is TRBV20-1, the J call TRBJ1-3; D unresolved. CDR1 and CDR2 (germline): DFQATT, SNEGSKA (reference sequence). V was trimmed by 4 bases and J by 2 bases, leaving 6 bases between them. The CDR3 loop spans 12 amino acids.

On this clonotype itself: Given a much more abundant clone one base away, this may be a read error. V gene TRBV4-1 combines with J gene TRBJ1-1, with TRBD1 matching over 12 bases. The germline CDR1 and CDR2 sequences are MGHRA and YSYEKL. CDR3 length equals 15 residues. The CDR3 here is CASSQGQGANTETFF. For the CDR3, the DNA is TGCGCCAGCAGCCAGGGACAGGGGGCGAACACTGAAACTTTCTTT.

This sequence joins TRBV24-1 and TRBJ1-2; perhaps TRBD1 as D (5 bases). CDR3 length: 13 residues. CDR1 is KGHDR, CDR2 SFDVKD, per germline. The V gene lost 1 base and the J gene lost 8 bases, with 10 bases spanning the gap. In DNA, the CDR3 is TGTGCCACCAGTGATTTTGAGGGGCAAGGCTACACCTTC. It specifies CATSDFEGQGYTF.

This clonotype appeared many times. The gene calls are TRBV7-7 and TRBJ2-1; maybe TRBD2 (5 bases). Germline V gene data show CDR1 as SSHAT and CDR2 as FNYEAQ (reference sequence). The V end lost 2 bases, the J end lost 8 bases, and 13 bases lay between the germline ends. The CDR3 totals 14 residues. CDR3 loop: CASSLSRAGDEQFF. The CDR3, as DNA: TGTGCCAGCAGCTTATCCCGGGCCGGGGATGAGCAGTTCTTC.

In this sample, this clonotype turned up many times. The CDR3 bases are TGTGCCAGCAGGGGGACGGATTCCTACGAGCAGTACTTC. It encodes CASRGTDSYEQYF. This chain connects TRBV2 to TRBJ2-7; D might be TRBD1 or TRBD2, each matching 5 bases. This CDR3 spans 13 amino acids. The germline V and J ends were trimmed by 6 bases and 1 base, with 10 bases remaining between them. Germline V gene lookup returns CDR1 SNHLY and CDR2 FYNNEI.

This clonotype was observed at least ten times. V usage is TRBV20-1 and J usage is TRBJ2-3, with D hard to call. Germline V gene lookup returns CDR1 DFQATT and CDR2 SNEGSKA (reference sequence). V lost 6 bases to trimming and J lost 0 bases, with 7 bases between them. This CDR3 is built from 12 residues. The CDR3 region has the DNA TGCAGTGCCGTTAAAAGCACAGATACGCAGTATTTT. It yields the protein CSAVKSTDTQYF.

This clonotype showed up many times. The genes are TRBV9 and TRBJ2-3, with D perhaps matching TRBD1 (7 bases). The CDR3 is 12 amino acids. The germline CDR1 and CDR2 sequences are SGDLS and YYNGEE. V was shortened by 7 bases and J by 4 bases, with 10 bases between the two germline ends. CDR3 loop: CASGGGADTQYF. The CDR3 nucleotides read TGTGCCAGCGGAGGGGGCGCAGATACGCAGTATTTT.

This clonotype was picked up a small number of times. Given a much more abundant clone one base away, this may be a read error. CDR3 region: CASSARLRETQYF. The CDR3 DNA follows: TGTGCCAGCAGCGCCCGACTCCGAGAGACCCAGTACTTC. This chain joins TRBV7-2 and TRBJ2-5; D gene ambiguous. The germline CDR1 and CDR2 sequences are SGHTA and FQGNSA. The CDR3 consists of 13 residues. The ends were cut back, 5 bases at V and 4 bases at J, with 11 bases in the middle. Looking up the rest from reference TRBV7-2 and TRBJ2-5 gives the full variable domain: GAGVSQSPSNKVTEKGKDVELRCDPISGHTALYWYRQSLGQGLEFLIYFQGNSAPDKSGLPSDRFSAERTGGSVSTLTIQRTQQEDSAVYLCASSARLRETQYFGPGTRLLVL.

The CDR3 is CASSDSTGGGNTIYF. Written as DNA, the CDR3 is TGTGCCAGCAGCGACTCAACAGGGGGTGGAAACACCATATATTTT. The genes are TRBV7-2 and TRBJ1-3, with TRBD1 matching 8 bases. Per the germline V gene, CDR1 is SGHTA and CDR2 is FQGNSA. The V and J ends lost 5 bases and 3 bases, in that order; junction bases with no gene match: 6. The CDR3 has 15 residues.